The rows below give T cell receptor beta chains drawn from one sample of a study of T-cell memory formation after mild COVID-19. TCRdb analysed the 5' RACE reads with MiXCR anew, one entry per CDR3 protein. Of 10,000 to 15,000 distinct CDR3 sequences in the sample, around 15% were seen once. Material for sequencing was PBMCs or a T cell subset sorted from them (not recorded which). The receptors derive from a man younger than 35 who had mild COVID-19 (a few samples of this study predate the infection). Cell type and time point are not known. Both conserved end residues are part of each CDR3. Each record gives: clone size, J gene, D gene, V gene, CDR3 DNA, CDR3 protein. A D gene is named only where the DNA matches it firmly. Size is omitted from some rows. Given values are once, few, many or a class for expanded clones.

>few|TRBJ1-2|NA|TRBV6-5
TGTGCCAGCGAAGGACTCTATGGCTACACCTTC
CASEGLYGYTF
>many|TRBJ1-2|TRBD1|TRBV7-9
TGTGCCAGCAGCGGCCGGGACAGGGTTAGTGGCTACACCTTC
CASSGRDRVSGYTF
>many|TRBJ1-1|NA|TRBV9
TGTGCCAGCAGCGAAGGAGGGGGCACTGAAGCTTTCTTT
CASSEGGGTEAFF
>NA|TRBJ2-3|TRBD1|TRBV24-1
TGTGCCACCAGTGACCAGGACAGGAGAGATACGCAGTATTTT
CATSDQDRRDTQYF
>many|TRBJ2-5|TRBD1|TRBV7-9
TGTGCCAGCAGCCCCGGGACAGGGGTTGTGGAGACCCAGTACTTC
CASSPGTGVVETQYF
>few|TRBJ1-2|NA|TRBV20-1
TGCAGTGCTACCACCTCCGGGACGGGAGGTTATGGCTACACCTTC
CSATTSGTGGYGYTF
>NA|TRBJ1-1|NA|TRBV6-2/TRBV6-3
TGTGCCAGCAGTCCCACGGGCCCATACACTGAAGCTTTCTTT
CASSPTGPYTEAFF
>NA|TRBJ1-5|TRBD1|TRBV7-8
TGTGCCAGCAGCCGGCGGACAGGGGCAAATCAGCCCCAGCATTTT
CASSRRTGANQPQHF
>many|TRBJ2-7|NA|TRBV5-6
TGTGCCAGCAGCGTTGGGGACGGACCCTACGAGCAGTACTTC
CASSVGDGPYEQYF
>many|TRBJ1-1|NA|TRBV28
TGTGCCAGCAGTTTTGCGGAGATAGGCACTGAAGCTTTCTTT
CASSFAEIGTEAFF
>many|TRBJ1-3|NA|TRBV3-1
TGTGCCAGCAGCCTGACTGGCCGCCTCTCTGGAAACACCATATATTTT
CASSLTGRLSGNTIYF
>medium-sized|TRBJ1-3|TRBD1|TRBV10-3
TGTGCCACCCGGGACAGCAATTCTGGAAACACCATATATTTT
CATRDSNSGNTIYF
>NA|TRBJ2-2|TRBD1|TRBV29-1
TGCAGCGCGTGGACAGGATCTAGCACCGGGGAGCTGTTTTTT
CSAWTGSSTGELFF
>NA|TRBJ2-7|NA|TRBV4-1
TGCGCCAGCAGCCAAGAACAAGGTTCCTACGAGCAGTACTTC
CASSQEQGSYEQYF
>NA|TRBJ1-5|NA|TRBV28
TGTGCCAGCAGTTTATTGGGACGGAGTAGCAATCAGCCCCAGCATTTT
CASSLLGRSSNQPQHF
>few|TRBJ2-5|NA|TRBV15
TGTGCCGCCAGCCAGACCGAGGGGCACGTCCAAGAGACCCAGTACTTC
CAASQTEGHVQETQYF
>many|TRBJ2-5|NA|TRBV10-1
TGCGCCAGCAGTGAGTGTAACCCCTTGACCCAGTACTTC
CASSECNPLTQYF
>NA|TRBJ2-7|NA|TRBV7-9
TGTGCCAGCAGCGGGGGGCCGGGCGTCCTCTACGAGCAGTACTTC
CASSGGPGVLYEQYF
>many|TRBJ2-7|NA|TRBV13
TGTGCCAGCAGCTTACTCGGAGGGGTTAGCTCCTACGAGCAGTACTTC
CASSLLGGVSSYEQYF
>many|TRBJ1-2|NA|TRBV7-9
TGTGCCAGCAGCTTAGGTGGCCGGACGGGGAACAACTATGGCTACACCTTC
CASSLGGRTGNNYGYTF
>many|TRBJ2-1|TRBD1|TRBV4-1
TGCGCCAGCAGCCGGCCGGGACAGACGGATGAGCAGTTCTTC
CASSRPGQTDEQFF
>few|TRBJ2-5|TRBD2|TRBV7-2
TGTGCCAGCAGCTGGGCCCTAGCGGGGGCAGACCAAGAGACCCAGTACTTC
CASSWALAGADQETQYF
>many|TRBJ2-2|NA|TRBV28
TGTGCCAGCAGTTTGAGAGGGGGGCGCGTCACCGGGGAGCTGTTTTTT
CASSLRGGRVTGELFF
>many|TRBJ1-1|NA|TRBV3-1
TGTGCCAGCAGCCGGTGGCGGAACACTGAAGCTTTCTTT
CASSRWRNTEAFF
>many|TRBJ2-7|TRBD1|TRBV7-9
TGTGCCAGCAGCCCGCCCCGGACAGGGAGGTACGAGCAGTACTTC
CASSPPRTGRYEQYF
>NA|TRBJ1-1|NA|TRBV12-3/TRBV12-4
TGTGCCAGCAGTTCAAGATTGAACACTGAAGCTTTCTTT
CASSSRLNTEAFF
>many|TRBJ1-1|NA|TRBV4-1
TGCGCCAGCAGCCAAGTTTCCGGGGCAGCTGAAGCTTTCTTT
CASSQVSGAAEAFF
>many|TRBJ2-7|NA|TRBV18
TGTGCCAGCCGTTCGCGGAATACCTACGAGCAGTACTTC
CASRSRNTYEQYF
>many|TRBJ1-1|NA|TRBV2
TGTGCCAGCAGTGTAGAGGGAGACAGCGGAGCTTTCTTT
CASSVEGDSGAFF
>many|TRBJ2-7|NA|TRBV2
TGTGCCAGCAGTCGCTACCTCCTCGAGGGGTTTTACGCGCAGTACTTC
CASSRYLLEGFYAQYF